This TCR beta chain was found in a study of T cells after yellow fever vaccination. Each CDR3 protein is one row after TCRdb ran MiXCR on the 5' RACE reads. The table lists some 260,000 distinct CDR3 sequences, about 5.2% of them singletons. This CDR3 comprises 14 residues. Trimming took off 5 bases at V and 0 bases at J, with 11 bases between the two ends. CDR1 DFQATT and CDR2 SNEGSKA come from the germline V gene (reference sequence). This sequence was found in a man between 18 and 29 years old who received the YFV17D yellow fever vaccine. Specimen: CD4+ T cells sorted from PBMCs, collected on the day of the yellow fever booster vaccination. The chain is built from TRBV20-1 and TRBJ1-5; D uncertain. This CDR3 is CSAVLPGSNQPQHF. In DNA form, the CDR3 reads TGCAGTGCTGTACTACCCGGTAGCAATCAGCCCCAGCATTTT.